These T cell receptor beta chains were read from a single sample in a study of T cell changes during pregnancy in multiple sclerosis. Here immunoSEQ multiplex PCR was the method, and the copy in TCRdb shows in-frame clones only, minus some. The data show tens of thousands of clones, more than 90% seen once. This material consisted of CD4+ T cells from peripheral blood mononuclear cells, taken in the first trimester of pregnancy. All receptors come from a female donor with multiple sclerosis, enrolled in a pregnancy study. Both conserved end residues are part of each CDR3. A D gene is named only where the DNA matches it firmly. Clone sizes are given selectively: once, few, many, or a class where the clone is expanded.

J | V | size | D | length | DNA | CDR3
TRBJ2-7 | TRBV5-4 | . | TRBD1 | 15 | TGTGCCAGCAGTTATGAAGGGGACAGGGCCTACGAGCAGTACTTC | CASSYEGDRAYEQYF
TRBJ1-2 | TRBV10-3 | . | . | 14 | TGTGCCATCAGTGAGATCGGGGGAAACTATGGCTACACCTTC | CAISEIGGNYGYTF
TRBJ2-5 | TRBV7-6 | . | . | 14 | TGTGCCAGCAGCCCGCGGCCGGTTACGGAGACCCAGTACTTC | CASSPRPVTETQYF
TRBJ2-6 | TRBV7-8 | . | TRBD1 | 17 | TGTGCCAGCAGCCTCCGGGACAGGGTGTCTGGGGCCAACGTCCTGACTTTC | CASSLRDRVSGANVLTF
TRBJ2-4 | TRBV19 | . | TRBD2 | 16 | TGTGCCAGTAGTATTAGCGGGAGATTGGCCAAAAACATTCAGTACTTC | CASSISGRLAKNIQYF
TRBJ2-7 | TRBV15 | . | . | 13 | TGTGCCACCAGCAGAGATCCTGTGTACGAGCAGTACTTC | CATSRDPVYEQYF
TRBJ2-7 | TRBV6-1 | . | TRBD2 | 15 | TGTGCCAGCAGTGAGACTAGCGGGAGTTTCGACGAGCAGTACTTC | CASSETSGSFDEQYF
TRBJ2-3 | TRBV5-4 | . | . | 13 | TGTGCCAGCAGCTTGGAACCGGCAGATACGCAGTATTTT | CASSLEPADTQYF
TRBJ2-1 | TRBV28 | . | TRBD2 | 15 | TGTGCCAGCAGTTTATCTAGCGGGAGGGCCGCTGAGCAGTTCTTC | CASSLSSGRAAEQFF
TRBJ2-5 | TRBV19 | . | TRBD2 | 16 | TGTGCCAGTAGTCCCGGGACTAGCGGGAGTAGGGAGACCCAGTACTTC | CASSPGTSGSRETQYF
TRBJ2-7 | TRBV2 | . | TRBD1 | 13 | TGTGCCAGCAGTGTGGACAGGGTGAGGGAGCAGTACTTC | CASSVDRVREQYF
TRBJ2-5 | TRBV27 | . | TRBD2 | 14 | TGTGCCAGCAGTCCGTGGGGGGGCCAAGAGACCCAGTACTTC | CASSPWGGQETQYF
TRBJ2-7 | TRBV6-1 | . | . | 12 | TGTGCCAGCGGGGTGACAGACTACGAGCAGTACTTC | CASGVTDYEQYF
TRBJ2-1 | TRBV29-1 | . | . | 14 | TGCAGCGCCGACTCGGACAGCGGGACTCCCAGACAGTTCTTC | CSADSDSGTPRQFF
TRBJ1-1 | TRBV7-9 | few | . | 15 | TGTGCCAGCAGCTTATTGGCCAGGGGTCGCACTGAAGCTTTCTTT | CASSLLARGRTEAFF
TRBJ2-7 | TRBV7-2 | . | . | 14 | TGTGCCAGCAGCTTAGGAGGGTTCCCCTACGAGCAGTACTTC | CASSLGGFPYEQYF
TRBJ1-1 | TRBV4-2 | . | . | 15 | TGTGCCAGCAGCCAAGACCCTGACAAGAACACTGAAGCTTTCTTT | CASSQDPDKNTEAFF
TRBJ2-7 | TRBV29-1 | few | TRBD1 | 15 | TGCAGCGTCGCCTCCGGGACAGGGATGCTGGGCGAGCAGTACTTC | CSVASGTGMLGEQYF
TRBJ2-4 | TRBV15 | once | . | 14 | TGTGCCACCAGCAGAGAGCGTCGGGTAACCATTCAGTACTTC | CATSRERRVTIQYF
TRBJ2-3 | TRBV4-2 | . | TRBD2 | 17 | TGTGCCAGCAGCCAAGATCCGGCGGGAGGGGGCACAGATACGCAGTATTTT | CASSQDPAGGGTDTQYF
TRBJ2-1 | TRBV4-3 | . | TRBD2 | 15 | TGCGCCAGCAGCCAAACTAGCGGGAGCATAGGTGAGCAGTTCTTC | CASSQTSGSIGEQFF